The clone carrying this T cell receptor (beta chain) was detected many times. The antigen is undetermined. TCRdb fed the RT-PCR reads into MiXCR, producing one record per CDR3 protein. The data show roughly 780,000 distinct CDR3 sequences, around 20% seen once. This sample stems from a study of response to subunit inactivated influenza vaccine. Study outcomes and limitations: Every seasonal influenza vaccination brings in few new T cells, the authors suggested.

This CDR3 has 15 amino acids. Per germline, CDR1 SSHAT and CDR2 FNYEAQ (reference sequence). Trimming took off 0 bases at V and 1 base at J, with 8 bases between the two ends. The chain has TRBV7-7 and TRBJ2-3; D gene ambiguous. This sample comprised PBMCs from blood, obtained about 5 days after vaccination. The TCR was taken from a man aged 45 to 65 who received an inactivated influenza vaccine. Here the CDR3 DNA reads TGTGCCAGCAGCTTAGCGGGCAGAGGCACAGATACGCAGTATTTT. Amino acids: CASSLAGRGTDTQYF.